Listed below are T cell receptor beta chains from one sample, sequenced in a study of shared clonotypes between healthy human individuals. Only in-frame clones appear in the TCRdb table, and some are missing; sequencing was by immunoSEQ multiplex PCR. The repertoire holds roughly 490,000 clones, roughly 85% seen once, with 9.5% to 15% in the top ten. Material: PBMCs. The receptors were sampled from a woman between 35 and 50 years old in good health. Some clones in this sample may be carry-over from other donors' samples. Each CDR3 is given with its conserved first and last residue. The order of the fields is V gene, J gene, clone size, CDR3 length, D gene, CDR3 protein, CDR3 DNA. A D gene is named only where the DNA matches it firmly. Clone size is not always given. Where it is, it says once, few, many or a class for expanded clones.

V: TRBV30; J: TRBJ2-1; size: .; length: 13; D: TRBD1; CDR3: CAWRPGQHNEQFF; DNA: TGTGCCTGGAGGCCGGGACAGCACAATGAGCAGTTCTTC
V: TRBV5-1; J: TRBJ2-3; size: .; length: 13; D: .; CDR3: CASSHDSTDTQYF; DNA: TGCGCCAGCAGCCACGACAGCACAGATACGCAGTATTTT
V: TRBV2; J: TRBJ1-1; size: few; length: 14; D: .; CDR3: CASILNQGGTEAFF; DNA: TGTGCCAGCATCCTCAACCAGGGAGGCACTGAAGCTTTCTTT
V: TRBV11-2; J: TRBJ1-1; size: few; length: 13; D: .; CDR3: CASSLAGNTEAFF; DNA: TGTGCCAGCAGCTTAGCAGGGAACACTGAAGCTTTCTTT
V: TRBV5-1; J: TRBJ1-5; size: .; length: 15; D: TRBD1; CDR3: CASSRGTGKNQPQHF; DNA: TGCGCCAGCAGCCGAGGGACAGGCAAGAATCAGCCCCAGCATTTT
V: TRBV29-1; J: TRBJ1-1; size: once; length: 15; D: TRBD1; CDR3: CSAATLQGENTEAFF; DNA: TGCAGCGCCGCTACCCTGCAGGGGGAGAACACTGAAGCTTTCTTT
V: TRBV9; J: TRBJ2-7; size: .; length: 13; D: .; CDR3: CASSGTSSYEQYF; DNA: TGTGCCAGCAGCGGGACGTCCTCCTACGAGCAGTACTTC
V: TRBV7-2; J: TRBJ2-2; size: .; length: 15; D: .; CDR3: CASSLVRGSTGELFF; DNA: TGTGCCAGCAGCTTAGTTCGGGGTAGTACCGGGGAGCTGTTTTTT
V: TRBV25-1; J: TRBJ2-7; size: many; length: 16; D: TRBD2; CDR3: CASSDLTSGHRDEQYF; DNA: TGTGCCAGCAGTGACCTCACTAGCGGCCATAGGGACGAGCAGTACTTC
V: TRBV27; J: TRBJ1-2; size: .; length: 16; D: TRBD1; CDR3: CASSPRDRERSGGYTF; DNA: TGTGCCAGCAGTCCCCGGGACAGGGAACGCTCGGGGGGCTACACCTTC
V: TRBV5-1; J: TRBJ2-4; size: .; length: 15; D: TRBD1; CDR3: CASSLLGQSTNIQYF; DNA: TGCGCCAGCAGCTTGTTGGGACAGTCTACAAACATTCAGTACTTC
V: TRBV6-1; J: TRBJ2-7; size: .; length: 14; D: .; CDR3: CATQRDWEVYEQYF; DNA: TGTGCCACTCAACGGGATTGGGAGGTCTACGAGCAGTACTTC
V: TRBV5-3; J: TRBJ2-2; size: few; length: 17; D: TRBD2; CDR3: CARSEIRTSGSNGELFF; DNA: TGTGCCAGAAGCGAAATCCGGACTAGCGGGAGTAACGGGGAGCTGTTTTTT
V: TRBV7-2; J: TRBJ2-5; size: .; length: 14; D: .; CDR3: CASSLLGPQETQYF; DNA: TGTGCCAGCAGCTTATTGGGCCCCCAAGAGACCCAGTACTTC
V: TRBV5-4; J: TRBJ1-3; size: .; length: 14; D: .; CDR3: CASSLDRAGNTIYF; DNA: TGTGCCAGCAGCTTGGACAGGGCCGGGAACACCATATATTTT
V: TRBV6-4; J: TRBJ2-2; size: once; length: 17; D: TRBD1; CDR3: CASSDSVRQGASGELFF; DNA: TGTGCCAGCAGTGACTCGGTTCGACAGGGGGCATCCGGGGAGCTGTTTTTT
V: TRBV11-1; J: TRBJ2-7; size: .; length: 12; D: .; CDR3: CASKPIFYEQYF; DNA: TGTGCCAGCAAGCCGATTTTCTACGAGCAGTACTTC
V: TRBV30; J: TRBJ2-2; size: .; length: 15; D: .; CDR3: CAWSAPGRGTGELFF; DNA: TGTGCCTGGAGTGCCCCGGGGCGCGGCACCGGGGAGCTGTTTTTT
V: TRBV21-1; J: TRBJ2-1; size: .; length: 18; D: .; CDR3: CASSNVRSWANLYNEQFF; DNA: TGTGCCAGCAGCAACGTTCGGTCCTGGGCGAACCTCTACAATGAGCAGTTCTTC
V: TRBV5-4; J: TRBJ2-1; size: .; length: 16; D: .; CDR3: CASSLTGWTLYNEQFF; DNA: TGTGCCAGCAGCCTAACAGGGTGGACCCTCTACAATGAGCAGTTCTTC
V: TRBV11-2; J: TRBJ2-5; size: .; length: 15; D: TRBD2; CDR3: CASSMGSGRGETQYF; DNA: TGTGCCAGCAGCATGGGTAGCGGGAGAGGGGAGACCCAGTACTTC
V: TRBV4-3; J: TRBJ2-7; size: .; length: 15; D: TRBD2; CDR3: CASSERGLAGDEQYF; DNA: TGCGCCAGCAGCGAAAGGGGACTAGCGGGAGACGAGCAGTACTTC
V: TRBV6-5; J: TRBJ2-7; size: .; length: 15; D: .; CDR3: CASSYPRDGSYEQYF; DNA: TGTGCCAGCAGTTACCCCCGGGATGGCTCCTACGAGCAGTACTTC
V: TRBV14; J: TRBJ1-3; size: few; length: 15; D: .; CDR3: CASSRWGDAGNTIYF; DNA: TGTGCCAGCAGCCGTTGGGGAGACGCTGGAAACACCATATATTTT
V: TRBV5-6; J: TRBJ1-2; size: .; length: 15; D: TRBD1; CDR3: CASSSLAQGFNGYTF; DNA: TGTGCCAGCAGCTCACTGGCACAGGGGTTCAATGGCTACACCTTC
V: TRBV2; J: TRBJ2-1; size: .; length: 15; D: TRBD2; CDR3: CASSEAGDSYNEQFF; DNA: TGTGCCAGCAGTGAGGCGGGAGACTCCTACAATGAGCAGTTCTTC
V: TRBV11-2; J: TRBJ1-5; size: .; length: 12; D: .; CDR3: CASSDGNQPQHF; DNA: TGTGCCAGCAGCGACGGGAATCAGCCCCAGCATTTT
V: TRBV5-8; J: TRBJ2-4; size: .; length: 14; D: .; CDR3: CASSHLRGVDIQYF; DNA: TGTGCCAGCAGCCACCTCCGAGGGGTGGACATTCAGTACTTC
V: TRBV5-1; J: TRBJ2-1; size: .; length: 14; D: TRBD1; CDR3: CASSLGQDYNEQFF; DNA: TGCGCCAGCAGCCTGGGACAGGATTACAATGAGCAGTTCTTC
V: TRBV11-2; J: TRBJ2-3; size: .; length: 13; D: .; CDR3: CASSLDPTDTQYF; DNA: TGTGCCAGCAGCTTAGACCCCACAGATACGCAGTATTTT
V: TRBV7-2; J: TRBJ1-1; size: .; length: 14; D: .; CDR3: CASSQRLGNTEAFF; DNA: TGTGCCAGCAGCCAAAGACTGGGGAACACTGAAGCTTTCTTT
V: TRBV6-1; J: TRBJ2-1; size: .; length: 14; D: TRBD1; CDR3: CASKLEDRVHEQFF; DNA: TGTGCCAGCAAGCTAGAGGACAGGGTACATGAGCAGTTCTTC
V: TRBV18; J: TRBJ2-3; size: once; length: 13; D: .; CDR3: CASSPGSTDTQYF; DNA: TGTGCCAGCTCACCTGGGAGCACAGATACGCAGTATTTT
V: TRBV5-1; J: TRBJ1-4; size: .; length: 15; D: TRBD1; CDR3: CASSPLTGAGEKLFF; DNA: TGCGCCAGCAGCCCCCTGACAGGGGCAGGTGAAAAACTGTTTTTT
V: TRBV7-9; J: TRBJ2-3; size: .; length: 16; D: TRBD2; CDR3: CASSPHREGRADTQYF; DNA: TGTGCCAGCAGCCCCCACCGGGAGGGCAGGGCAGATACGCAGTATTTT
V: TRBV30; J: TRBJ2-6; size: .; length: 13; D: .; CDR3: CAWSLSGANVLTF; DNA: TGTGCCTGGAGTCTCTCTGGGGCCAACGTCCTGACTTTC
V: TRBV4-2; J: TRBJ2-5; size: .; length: 13; D: .; CDR3: CASSLVPRETQYF; DNA: TGTGCCAGCAGCTTGGTACCCCGGGAGACCCAGTACTTC